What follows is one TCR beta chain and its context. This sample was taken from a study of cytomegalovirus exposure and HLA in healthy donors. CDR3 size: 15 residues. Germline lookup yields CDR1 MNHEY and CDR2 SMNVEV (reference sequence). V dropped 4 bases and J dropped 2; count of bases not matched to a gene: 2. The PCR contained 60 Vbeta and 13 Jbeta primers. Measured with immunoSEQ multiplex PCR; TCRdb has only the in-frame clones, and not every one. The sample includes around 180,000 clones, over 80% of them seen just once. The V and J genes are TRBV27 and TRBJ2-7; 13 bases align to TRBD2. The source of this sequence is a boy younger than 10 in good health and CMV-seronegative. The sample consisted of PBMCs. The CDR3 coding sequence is TGTGCCAGCAGTTCCGGGACTAGCGGGACCTACGAGCAGTACTTC. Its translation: CASSSGTSGTYEQYF.